The TCR beta chain under discussion was sequenced for a study of blood T cell repertoires in COVID-19. Overall study context: PBMCs, B-cell-depleted T cells, or T cells were the source of the cDNA or gDNA that made up the material.

The V end was cut by 5 bases, the J end by 0 bases, with 11 bases between. CDR1 and CDR2 from the germline V gene are SGHRS and YFSETQ. The CDR3 has 15 residues. Measured with immunoSEQ multiplex PCR; TCRdb has only the in-frame clones, and not every one. The sample carries more than 95,000 clones, less than 90% recorded once. The sample was peripheral blood. The origin of this receptor is a man in his 70s who had recovered from COVID-19. The chain is built from TRBV5-1 and TRBJ2-2; D might be TRBD2 (6 bases). DNA for the CDR3: TGCGCCAGCAGGCTAGCGTTTCCGAACACCGGGGAGCTGTTTTTT. Its protein product is CASRLAFPNTGELFF.